The text below deals with one TCR beta chain. Trimming took 3 bases from V and 5 from J; bases not matched to a gene: 10. CDR1 is MDHEN, CDR2 SYDVKM, per germline. This CDR3 region has 15 residues. The data were produced by immunoSEQ multiplex PCR, yet TCRdb's version contains in-frame clones alone and is incomplete. The sample contains fewer than 400,000 clones, about 64% of which appear only once. The sample comes from a study of cytotoxic CD8 clonotypes in ibrutinib-treated CLL. Roughly 2.2 micrograms of genomic DNA from cryopreserved PBMCs went into TCR beta libraries. The TCR originated in a human donor with chronic lymphocytic leukemia. The sample was PBMCs, taken after 36 months of ibrutinib treatment. The V call is TRBV28, the J call TRBJ2-7, with 7 bases aligning to TRBD2. This chain's CDR3 is CASSFVGLGLHEQYF. CDR3 DNA: TGTGCCAGCAGTTTTGTCGGACTAGGGCTCCACGAGCAGTACTTC.